This T cell receptor (beta chain) comes out of a study of blood T cell repertoires in COVID-19. Germline lookup yields CDR1 SGHTA and CDR2 FQGTGA. Trimming took 5 bases from V and 0 from J, leaving 16 bases between them. This CDR3 contains 16 residues. Per the original methods: Amplification from reference gene primers served as the basis for estimated nucleated cell counts. The repertoire was sequenced with immunoSEQ multiplex PCR; TCRdb's copy has only in-frame clones and lacks some. V, J and clone size were drawn from that table, and D and trimming were deduced from the DNA. The sample holds 90,000 to 120,000 clones, 84% seen once.

The source is a human donor in a cohort sampled during active COVID-19. The rearrangement joins TRBV7-3 to TRBJ1-1; D is perhaps TRBD1 (6 bases). The sample taken for sequencing was peripheral blood. CDR3 amino acids: CASSQTGQTVNTEAFF. The CDR3 nucleotides read TGTGCCAGCAGCCAAACCGGACAGACGGTGAACACTGAAGCTTTCTTT.